These 32 T cell receptor beta chains originate from one sample sequenced in a study of T cell changes during pregnancy in multiple sclerosis. The protocol was immunoSEQ multiplex PCR, while the TCRdb copy is restricted to in-frame clones and leaves out a portion. Found here are approximately 46,000 clones, about nine tenths of them singletons; the top ten hold under 9.5%. This sample comprised CD8+ T cells from peripheral blood mononuclear cells, obtained after pregnancy. The receptors derive from a female donor with multiple sclerosis, enrolled in a pregnancy study.

This chain joins TRBV2 and TRBJ2-2; 8 bases are a match to TRBD1. J was trimmed by 0 bases and V by 6 bases; bases with no gene match: 15. The CDR3 runs to 19 residues. Germline CDR1 reads SNHLY; CDR2 reads FYNNEI. The CDR3 protein is CASRETGTGDLTNTGELFF. The CDR3 DNA follows: TGTGCCAGCAGGGAAACCGGGACAGGAGATTTAACGAACACCGGGGAGCTGTTTTTT.

CDR3 nucleotide sequence: TGTGCCAGCAGGAGACTGGGGGGGAACACCGGGGAGCTGTTTTTT. Protein: CASRRLGGNTGELFF. V usage is TRBV2 and J usage is TRBJ2-2; TRBD2 is a possible D gene (6 bases). Trimming took off 6 bases at V and 1 base at J, with 12 bases between the two ends. Germline lookup yields CDR1 SNHLY and CDR2 FYNNEI. The CDR3 is made up of 15 amino acids.

The chain has TRBV19 and TRBJ1-2; 7 bases are shared with TRBD1. J was trimmed by 4 bases and V by 6 bases; bases with no gene match: 2. CDR1 LNHDA and CDR2 SQIVND come from the germline V gene (reference sequence). The CDR3 totals 12 residues. The CDR3 loop reads CASSWTGYGYTF. Here the CDR3 DNA reads TGTGCCAGTAGCTGGACAGGCTATGGCTACACCTTC.

The J gene is TRBJ2-5, the V gene TRBV9; 7 positions match TRBD2. The V segment lost 5 bases and the J segment 3 bases; nucleotides outside the gene matches: 13. There are 16 residues in the CDR3. CDR1 is SGDLS and CDR2 is YYNGEE in the germline V gene. The CDR3 spells CASRLMARTSKETQYF. In nucleotides, the CDR3 is TGTGCCAGCAGGCTTATGGCTCGGACTAGTAAAGAGACCCAGTACTTC. Filled out from reference TRBV9 and TRBJ2-5, the complete variable domain reads DSGVTQTPKHLITATGQRVTLRCSPRSGDLSVYWYQQSLDQGLQFLIQYYNGEERAKGNILERFSAQQFPDLHSELNLSSLELGDSALYFCASRLMARTSKETQYFGPGTRLLVL.

The V gene is TRBV4-3, the J gene TRBJ1-1; TRBD1 agrees at 7 bases. The germline V gene has CDR1 LGHNA and CDR2 YSLEER. This CDR3 comprises 14 residues. Trimming removed 0 bases from V and 7 bases from J; junction bases left unmatched: 5. CDR3 sequence: CASSQDTGVDEAFF. The CDR3 DNA sequence: TGCGCCAGCAGCCAAGATACAGGGGTGGATGAAGCTTTCTTT.

This chain connects TRBV2 to TRBJ1-1, with D perhaps TRBD1 (5 bases). CDR1 is SNHLY, CDR2 FYNNEI, per germline. The ends were cut back, 2 bases at V and 0 bases at J, with 10 bases in the middle. The CDR3 has 15 residues. In DNA, the CDR3 is TGTGCCAGCAGTGAAAAGCAGGGAATGAACACTGAAGCTTTCTTT. Amino acids: CASSEKQGMNTEAFF.

The chain links TRBV4-3 to TRBJ2-1, with a possible D match to TRBD2 (5 bases). CDR3 size: 16 residues. The V gene lost 0 bases and the J gene lost 1 base, with 10 bases spanning the gap. Germline-derived CDR1 and CDR2 are LGHNA and YSLEER. In nucleotides, the CDR3 is TGCGCCAGCAGCCAAGATCTCCCGGGGTCCTACAATGAGCAGTTCTTC. Amino acids: CASSQDLPGSYNEQFF.

The chain recombines TRBV13 with TRBJ1-1, with D unresolved. The CDR3 runs 13 residues. Trimming took 5 bases from V and 4 from J, leaving 11 bases between them. The germline V gene has CDR1 PRHDT and CDR2 FYEKMQ (reference sequence). The CDR3 DNA is TGTGCCAGCAGCCCAGTGGTTTTCACTGAAGCTTTCTTT. It encodes CASSPVVFTEAFF.

The V call is TRBV25-1, the J call TRBJ1-4; 8 bases map to TRBD1. This CDR3 has 15 amino acids. V was clipped by 4 bases and J by 4 bases; unmatched bases: 5. Germline V CDR1 and CDR2: MGHDK, SYGVNS. Written as DNA, the CDR3 is TGTGCCAGCAGTGCCGGACAGGGTTATAATGAAAAACTGTTTTTT. This encodes CASSAGQGYNEKLFF. The full variable domain, with the rest looked up from reference TRBV25-1 and TRBJ1-4, is EADIYQTPRYLVIGTGKKITLECSQTMGHDKMYWYQQDPGMELHLIHYSYGVNSTEKGDLSSESTVSRIRTEHFPLTLESARPSHTSQYLCASSAGQGYNEKLFFGSGTQLSVL.

The chain carries TRBV25-1 and TRBJ2-7; 14 nucleotides line up with TRBD2. The CDR3 sequence is 16 residues long. The germline V gene has CDR1 MGHDK and CDR2 SYGVNS. V trimming: 3 bases; J trimming: 3 bases; junction bases outside the gene matches: 4. CDR3 residues: CASSEGLAGVGYEQYF. CDR3 coding DNA: TGTGCCAGCAGTGAGGGACTAGCGGGAGTCGGCTACGAGCAGTACTTC.

The chain joins TRBV19 to TRBJ1-5; no firm D call. This CDR3 has 15 amino acids. V lost 5 bases to trimming and J lost 6 bases, with 17 bases between them. CDR1 and CDR2 from the germline V gene are LNHDA and SQIVND (reference sequence). CDR3 region: CASSRYRGRSQPQHF. The CDR3 coding sequence is TGTGCCAGTAGTCGGTATCGGGGTCGTAGTCAGCCCCAGCATTTT.

This clone showed up just a few times. V and J are TRBV2 and TRBJ1-1; possibly TRBD1 for D (5 bases). CDR3 size: 13 residues. The V and J ends lost 6 bases and 1 base respectively, with 9 bases between them. CDR1 is SNHLY, CDR2 FYNNEI, per germline. The CDR3 nucleotides are TGTGCCAGCAGGGACACCGGGAACACTGAAGCTTTCTTT. This translates into CASRDTGNTEAFF. The whole variable domain, remainder taken from reference TRBV2 and TRBJ1-1, is EPEVTQTPSHQVTQMGQEVILRCVPISNHLYFYWYRQILGQKVEFLVSFYNNEISEKSEIFDDQFSVERPDGSNFTLKIRSTKLEDSAMYFCASRDTGNTEAFFGQGTRLTVV.

The CDR3 region is CASSATSGVNNEQFF. The DNA for the CDR3 is TGTGCCAGCAGCGCGACTAGCGGGGTCAACAATGAGCAGTTCTTC. The genes are TRBV7-3 and TRBJ2-1, with 11 positions matching TRBD2. Germline CDR1 SGHTA, CDR2 FQGTGA. J was trimmed by 5 bases and V by 5 bases; bases with no gene match: 5. The CDR3 spans 15 residues.

This clone came up a few times. The V gene is TRBV30, the J gene TRBJ1-1, with 7 positions matching TRBD1. Germline trimming cut 8 bases from V and 1 base from J; bases unmatched to any gene: 13. The germline CDR1 and CDR2 sequences are GTSNPN and SVGIG (reference sequence). The CDR3 covers 15 residues. The CDR3 sequence is CAVGGQSLANTEAFF. The CDR3 DNA sequence: TGTGCCGTGGGGGGACAGAGTCTCGCGAACACTGAAGCTTTCTTT.

The CDR3 region is CASSVNINPGELFF. The CDR3 bases are TGTGCCAGCAGCGTAAACATAAACCCCGGGGAGCTGTTTTTT. V is TRBV9 and J is TRBJ2-2, with D unresolved. V lost 1 base and J 6 bases, leaving 10 bases between the germline ends. The CDR3 has 14 residues. In germline, CDR1 is SGDLS, CDR2 YYNGEE. Together with reference TRBV9 and TRBJ2-2, the CDR3 gives the full variable domain: DSGVTQTPKHLITATGQRVTLRCSPRSGDLSVYWYQQSLDQGLQFLIQYYNGEERAKGNILERFSAQQFPDLHSELNLSSLELGDSALYFCASSVNINPGELFFGEGSRLTVL.

The rearrangement joins TRBV6-1 to TRBJ1-6, with TRBD1 as a possible D gene (6 bases). This CDR3 contains 13 residues. V dropped 6 bases and J dropped 6 bases, with 9 bases sitting between them. Germline V gene lookup returns CDR1 MNHNS and CDR2 SASEGT. CDR3 in amino acids: CASSLDSNSPLHF. The CDR3, as DNA: TGTGCCAGCAGCCTGGACAGTAATTCACCCCTCCACTTT.

The chain employs TRBV27 and TRBJ2-4, with 7 bases matching TRBD2. Unmatched junction bases numbered 6, after V lost 4 bases and J lost 0 bases. The germline V gene has CDR1 MNHEY and CDR2 SMNVEV (reference sequence). This CDR3 region has 16 residues. This CDR3 is CASSSIGGGAKNIQYF. The CDR3 nucleotides read TGTGCCAGCAGTTCTATCGGCGGGGGAGCCAAAAACATTCAGTACTTC.

The V call is TRBV7-9, the J call TRBJ1-1; D may be TRBD1 (6 bases). V lost 10 bases and J lost 0, with 15 bases in between. The CDR3 is 14 amino acids. Germline V gene lookup returns CDR1 SEHNR and CDR2 FQNEAQ (reference sequence). Written as DNA, the CDR3 is TGTGCCACGACAGGAAACGCAATGAACACTGAAGCTTTCTTT. It translates to CATTGNAMNTEAFF.

This chain connects TRBV4-3 to TRBJ1-6; D unresolved. Germline lookup yields CDR1 LGHNA and CDR2 YSLEER. The CDR3 runs to 17 residues. Trimming shortened V by 4 bases and J by 0 bases, and 13 bases separated the two germline ends. DNA for the CDR3: TGCGCCAGCAGCCCCTTAAGGAGGGACTCCTATAATTCACCCCTCCACTTT. Its translation is CASSPLRRDSYNSPLHF.

About this clone: The same CDR3 is also encoded by other DNA sequences in this sample. The V gene is TRBV5-4, the J gene TRBJ1-2; D is ambiguous. CDR1 is SGHNT, CDR2 YYREEE, per germline (reference sequence). V dropped 0 bases and J dropped 8 bases, with 14 bases sitting between them. There are 14 residues in the CDR3. CDR3 residues: CASSLDLEAGGYTF. CDR3 nucleotides: TGTGCCAGCAGCTTGGATCTGGAGGCGGGGGGCTACACCTTC. Using reference TRBV5-4 and TRBJ1-2 for the parts outside the CDR3, the full variable domain is ETGVTQSPTHLIKTRGQQVTLRCSSQSGHNTVSWYQQALGQGPQFIFQYYREEENGRGNFPPRFSGLQFPNYSSELNVNALELDDSALYLCASSLDLEAGGYTFGSGTRLTVV.

The chain is built from TRBV2 and TRBJ1-1; D possibly corresponds to TRBD1 (6 bases). V gave up 6 bases and J gave up 5 bases, with 13 bases separating them. The length of the CDR3 is 13 residues. The germline V gene encodes CDR1 SNHLY and CDR2 FYNNEI. CDR3 sequence: CASRGGRMTEAFF. CDR3 nucleotide sequence: TGTGCCAGCAGGGGGGGGCGCATGACTGAAGCTTTCTTT.

The chain couples TRBV7-9 to TRBJ1-1; TRBD1 matches 9 bases. This CDR3 is built from 17 residues. The V segment lost 5 bases and the J segment 1 base; nucleotides outside the gene matches: 11. Germline values: CDR1 SEHNR, CDR2 FQNEAQ (reference sequence). CDR3 sequence reads: CASSPRDRADANTEAFF. In DNA, the CDR3 is TGTGCCAGCAGCCCCCGGGACAGGGCGGATGCGAACACTGAAGCTTTCTTT.

V gene TRBV19 combines with J gene TRBJ2-7; D not certain. This CDR3 contains 13 residues. Between the trimmed V and J ends, which lost 1 base and 6 bases, there was a span of 10 bases. Per germline, CDR1 LNHDA and CDR2 SQIVND (reference sequence). CDR3 amino acids: CASSIGLSFEQYF. Here the CDR3 DNA reads TGTGCCAGTAGTATAGGGCTGTCTTTCGAGCAGTACTTC.

The genes are TRBV5-5 and TRBJ1-3, with TRBD1 as a possible D gene (6 bases). The CDR3 consists of 18 residues. Germline assignment: CDR1 SGHKS and CDR2 YYEKEE (reference sequence). The germline V and J ends were trimmed by 4 bases and 1 base, with 21 bases remaining between them. The CDR3 nucleotides read TGTGCCAGCAGCCCCAGGGGACCAACGTCTCTTTCTGGAAACACCATATATTTT. Residues: CASSPRGPTSLSGNTIYF.

CDR3 sequence (DNA): TGTGCCAGCAGCTTTGGACAGGGGGCAGACGAGCAGTACTTC. It encodes CASSFGQGADEQYF. The chain joins TRBV11-2 to TRBJ2-7; 11 nucleotides agree with TRBD1. Per germline, CDR1 SGHAT and CDR2 FQNNGV. CDR3 length: 14 residues. The V gene end was trimmed by 3 bases and the J gene end by 5 bases; junction bases not matched to a gene: 3.

The J gene is TRBJ2-7, the V gene TRBV5-1, with D perhaps TRBD1 (6 bases). V lost 5 bases to trimming and J lost 2 bases, with 17 bases between them. The germline CDR1 and CDR2 sequences are SGHRS and YFSETQ. The CDR3 spans 15 residues. CDR3 in amino acids: CASSYRDTSAYEQYF. The DNA of the CDR3 is TGCGCCAGCAGTTACCGGGACACCTCAGCCTACGAGCAGTACTTC.

The V and J genes are TRBV6-1 and TRBJ2-7, with 9 bases identical to TRBD1. Trimming cost V 5 bases and J 3 bases; bases outside gene matches: 5. Germline V gene data show CDR1 as MNHNS and CDR2 as SASEGT. There are 14 residues in the CDR3. The CDR3 bases are TGTGCCAGCAGTCCGGGACAGGGTCTCTACGAGCAGTACTTC. It encodes CASSPGQGLYEQYF.

The rearrangement joins TRBV4-2 to TRBJ2-1; a weak D match, TRBD2 (6 bases). This CDR3 has 15 residues. Trimming took off 1 base at V and 14 bases at J, with 21 bases between the two ends. Germline loops: CDR1 LGHNA, CDR2 YNFKEQ. The CDR3 here is CASSQGVRDVPVEFF. CDR3 in DNA: TGTGCCAGCAGCCAAGGTGTGCGGGATGTACCTGTGGAGTTCTTC.

In its sample, this clone was seen a few times. As DNA, the CDR3 is TGTGCCACCAGCAGAGGTGACAGGGCGAACTATGGCTACACCTTC. Translated: CATSRGDRANYGYTF. The chain couples TRBV15 to TRBJ1-2; 7 bases are a match to TRBD1. Germline CDR1 LNHNV, CDR2 YYDKDF (reference sequence). This CDR3 comprises 15 residues. Trimming took 1 base from V and 2 from J; bases not matched to a gene: 4.

In this sample, this clone turned up a few times. The rearrangement links TRBV6-5 to TRBJ1-2, with 7 bases fitting TRBD1. This CDR3 region has 12 residues. V gave up 5 bases and J gave up 6 bases; unmatched junction bases: 3. CDR1 and CDR2 from the germline V gene are MNHEY and SVGAGI. Written as DNA, the CDR3 is TGTGCCAGCAGTACAGGGACAGATGGCTACACCTTC. Amino acids: CASSTGTDGYTF.

This chain links TRBV29-1 with TRBJ2-7; weak D call: TRBD2 (6 bases). V was cut by 2 bases and J by 0 bases, with 14 bases left in between. This CDR3 region has 15 residues. The germline CDR1 and CDR2 sequences are SQVTM and ANQGSEA. The CDR3 DNA is TGCAGCGTTGAAACCCCGGAGGGAAGCTCCTACGAGCAGTACTTC. This gives the protein CSVETPEGSSYEQYF.

The chain combines TRBV7-6 with TRBJ1-1; perhaps TRBD1 as D (5 bases). V shed 1 base and J shed 3 bases, with 21 bases lying between them. The CDR3 spans 18 residues. The germline CDR1 and CDR2 sequences are SGHVS and FNYEAQ. CDR3 protein: CASSLVGVRGRLYTEAFF. The CDR3 DNA reads TGTGCCAGCAGCTTAGTTGGGGTTAGGGGCAGACTGTACACTGAAGCTTTCTTT.